The 24 T cell receptor beta chains listed next were all sequenced from one sample in a study of T cells in Graves' hyperthyroidism and ophthalmopathy. Researchers took RNA transcripts and amplified the TCR beta CDR3 regions from them. In the first-round RT-PCR of the TCR CDR3, the HTBI primer set was used. TCRdb fed the multiplex PCR reads into MiXCR, producing one record per CDR3 protein. The table has 250,000 to 350,000 distinct CDR3 sequences, approximately 20% seen once. Sequenced material: blood. These receptors were obtained from a young man with Graves' ophthalmopathy.

This clonotype was seen repeatedly, ten times or more. The chain has TRBV9 and TRBJ1-2; 7 positions agree with TRBD1. The length of the CDR3 is 15 residues. With V trimmed by 3 bases and J by 3 bases, 8 bases remained unmatched. Germline V gene data show CDR1 as SGDLS and CDR2 as YYNGEE. The CDR3 region is CASSGNLQGDYGYTF. CDR3 in DNA: TGTGCCAGCAGCGGCAACCTCCAGGGGGACTATGGCTACACCTTC.

This clonotype occurred many times. The chain recombines TRBV30 with TRBJ1-5, with D possibly matching TRBD1 (5 bases). Germline V gene data show CDR1 as GTSNPN and CDR2 as SVGIG (reference sequence). V lost 2 bases and J lost 4, with 12 bases in between. This CDR3 spans 14 amino acids. In DNA form, the CDR3 reads TGTGCCTGGAGTCATCGACAGCTTAATCAGCCCCAGCATTTT. Its translation is CAWSHRQLNQPQHF.

This clonotype was observed at least ten times. The chain is built from TRBV28 and TRBJ1-2; the match to TRBD1 covers 9 bases. The CDR3 consists of 17 residues. The V and J ends lost 4 bases and 8 bases, in that order; junction bases with no gene match: 17. From germline, CDR1 is MDHEN and CDR2 SYDVKM. The CDR3 loop reads CASSSPSQGARLRGYTF. The CDR3 DNA reads TGTGCCAGCAGTTCTCCATCACAGGGGGCTCGGTTAAGAGGCTACACCTTC.

This clonotype came up a few times. The rearrangement uses TRBV29-1 and TRBJ2-1; 7 nucleotides align to TRBD1. Germline V gene data show CDR1 as SQVTM and CDR2 as ANQGSEA. Germline trimming cut 3 bases from V and 8 bases from J; bases unmatched to any gene: 4. The CDR3 is made up of 12 amino acids. The CDR3 spells CSVDRTGYEQFF. The CDR3 bases are TGCAGCGTTGACAGGACAGGTTATGAGCAGTTCTTC.

This clonotype has ten or more counts. The J gene is TRBJ2-6, the V gene TRBV20-1; D is unclear. V was clipped by 2 bases and J by 4 bases, with 9 bases between them. The CDR3 extends over 14 amino acids. Germline assignment: CDR1 DFQATT and CDR2 SNEGSKA (reference sequence). The CDR3: CSARPGAGANVLTF. The CDR3 bases are TGCAGTGCTAGACCGGGCGCCGGGGCCAACGTCCTGACTTTC.

V and J are TRBV9 and TRBJ2-1; possibly TRBD2 for D (6 bases). From germline, CDR1 is SGDLS and CDR2 YYNGEE. With 2 bases removed from V and 5 bases from J, the gap between germline ends came to 17 bases. The CDR3 consists of 16 residues. The CDR3 sequence is CASSVAAGGGDNEQFF. The CDR3 region has the DNA TGTGCCAGCAGCGTGGCAGCGGGTGGTGGGGACAATGAGCAGTTCTTC. Full variable domain (remainder filled in from reference TRBV9 and TRBJ2-1): DSGVTQTPKHLITATGQRVTLRCSPRSGDLSVYWYQQSLDQGLQFLIQYYNGEERAKGNILERFSAQQFPDLHSELNLSSLELGDSALYFCASSVAAGGGDNEQFFGPGTRLTVL.

This clonotype was seen repeatedly, ten times or more. The V gene is TRBV11-2, the J gene TRBJ1-4, with 7 bases that match TRBD1. The CDR3 has 15 amino acids. The trim removed 4 bases at V and 6 bases at J, leaving 8 bases unmatched. The germline gives CDR1 SGHAT, CDR2 FQNNGV. CDR3 sequence (DNA): TGTGCCAGCAGCTCAAAACAGGGGAGGGATGAAAAACTGTTTTTT. It is translated as CASSSKQGRDEKLFF.

Ten or more counts support this clonotype. The chain uses TRBV2 and TRBJ2-1, with a possible D match to TRBD2 (6 bases). Per germline, CDR1 SNHLY and CDR2 FYNNEI. V was pared by 10 bases and J by 2 bases, with 12 bases between. This CDR3 comprises 13 residues. Here the CDR3 reads CATKPGAYNEQFF. In nucleotides, the CDR3 is TGTGCCACCAAACCGGGAGCCTACAATGAGCAGTTCTTC.

This sequence joins TRBV6-5 and TRBJ1-2; 8 nucleotides agree with TRBD1. V dropped 2 bases and J dropped 7; count of bases not matched to a gene: 6. This CDR3 has 14 residues. CDR1 is MNHEY and CDR2 is SVGAGI in the germline V gene. The CDR3 nucleotides read TGTGCCAGCAGTTACCAGACAGGGGACCGTGGCTACACCTTC. This translates into CASSYQTGDRGYTF.

In this sample, this clonotype turned up many times. The chain employs TRBV11-3 and TRBJ2-1, with D possibly TRBD2 on 6 matching bases. Per the germline V gene, CDR1 is SGHNT and CDR2 is YENEEA. V was clipped by 5 bases and J by 4 bases, with 15 bases between them. The CDR3 loop spans 15 amino acids. DNA for the CDR3: TGTGCCAGCAGCCCCCCGACTAGTAGTTACAATGAGCAGTTCTTC. This translates into CASSPPTSSYNEQFF. The full variable domain, in which reference TRBV11-3 and TRBJ2-1 provide the parts outside the CDR3, is EAGVVQSPRYKIIEKKQPVAFWCNPISGHNTLYWYLQNLGQGPELLIRYENEEAVDDSQLPKDRFSAERLKGVDSTLKIQPAELGDSAVYLCASSPPTSSYNEQFFGPGTRLTVL.

This clonotype has ten or more counts. V gene TRBV2 combines with J gene TRBJ1-4, with 9 bases fitting TRBD1. This CDR3 has 17 amino acids. From germline, CDR1 is SNHLY and CDR2 FYNNEI. Trimming took 6 bases from V and 6 from J; bases not matched to a gene: 14. The CDR3 loop is CASSKPLIDRGDEKLFF. The CDR3 bases are TGTGCCAGCAGCAAACCTCTCATCGACAGGGGGGATGAAAAACTGTTTTTT. Supplemented by reference TRBV2 and TRBJ1-4, the full variable domain reads EPEVTQTPSHQVTQMGQEVILRCVPISNHLYFYWYRQILGQKVEFLVSFYNNEISEKSEIFDDQFSVERPDGSNFTLKIRSTKLEDSAMYFCASSKPLIDRGDEKLFFGSGTQLSVL.

The rearrangement links TRBV10-2 to TRBJ1-5; D is uncertain. This CDR3 has 14 amino acids. V lost 4 bases and J lost 4, with 11 bases in between. Germline V CDR1 and CDR2: WSHSY, SAAADI. CDR3 amino acids: CASSGGISNQPQHF. CDR3 nucleotide sequence: TGCGCCAGCAGTGGTGGGATCAGTAATCAGCCCCAGCATTTT.

A remark on this clonotype: A read error may produce the germline difference seen at one junction end. V is TRBV5-1 and J is TRBJ2-1; D might be TRBD2 (5 bases). CDR1 is SGHRS and CDR2 is YFSETQ in the germline V gene. There are 13 residues in the CDR3. The CDR3 DNA reads as TGCGCCGGCAGCTTGGAGGTAACCAATGAGCAGTTCTTC. Its translation: CAGSLEVTNEQFF. Filled out from reference TRBV5-1 and TRBJ2-1, the complete variable domain reads KAGVTQTPRYLIKTRGQQVTLSCSPISGHRSVSWYQQTPGQGLQFLFEYFSETQRNKGNFPGRFSGRQFSNSRSEMNVSTLELGDSALYLCAGSLEVTNEQFFGPGTRLTVL.

This clonotype was counted only a few times. The chain joins TRBV10-2 to TRBJ2-7; D unclear. The V end was cut by 2 bases, the J end by 5 bases, with 4 bases between. The length of the CDR3 is 11 residues. Germline CDR1 is WSHSY and CDR2 is SAAADI. The CDR3 loop reads CASSERDEQYF. The CDR3 coding sequence is TGCGCCAGCAGTGAGAGGGACGAGCAGTACTTC.

This clonotype was seen once. J is TRBJ2-1 and V is TRBV19; 8 bases align to TRBD1. The germline V gene encodes CDR1 LNHDA and CDR2 SQIVND (reference sequence). The V and J ends lost 3 bases and 3 bases, in that order; junction bases with no gene match: 4. The CDR3 has 15 residues. CDR3 protein: CASSIRDRGYNEQFF. The CDR3 DNA is TGTGCCAGTAGTATCCGAGACAGGGGCTACAATGAGCAGTTCTTC.

The sample holds a few counts of this clonotype. The CDR3 bases are TGTGCCAGCGGTCAAACAGATACGCAGTATTTT. Its protein product is CASGQTDTQYF. The V gene is TRBV27, the J gene TRBJ2-3, with no clear D. The CDR3 runs 11 residues. CDR1 and CDR2 (germline): MNHEY, SMNVEV (reference sequence). Between the trimmed V and J ends, which lost 8 bases and 3 bases, there was a span of 6 bases.

There are a few counts of this clonotype. This chain joins TRBV20-1 and TRBJ1-1; D gene ambiguous. The germline V and J ends were trimmed by 0 bases and 0 bases, with 11 bases remaining between them. Germline CDR1 reads DFQATT; CDR2 reads SNEGSKA (reference sequence). CDR3 length: 15 residues. The CDR3 sequence: CSARDPKVMNTEAFF. CDR3 coding DNA: TGCAGTGCTAGAGATCCTAAGGTCATGAACACTGAAGCTTTCTTT.

In this sample, this clonotype turned up many times. V gene TRBV11-2 combines with J gene TRBJ2-3; 8 bases map to TRBD1. Germline-derived CDR1 and CDR2 are SGHAT and FQNNGV. J was trimmed by 7 bases and V by 6 bases; bases with no gene match: 9. This CDR3 contains 14 residues. The CDR3 region has the DNA TGTGCCAGCAGACAGGGACAGGATCTCAATACGCAGTATTTT. The encoded protein is CASRQGQDLNTQYF.

This clonotype has only a few counts. The rearrangement uses TRBV10-3 and TRBJ2-5; tentative D call: TRBD2 (6 bases). The V gene's germline CDR1 is ENHRY and CDR2 SYGVKD. The V and J ends lost 2 bases and 4 bases respectively, with 14 bases between them. The CDR3 has 15 amino acids. Here the CDR3 DNA reads TGTGCCATCAGTGAGGGGGGGTCGGTTCGAGAGACCCAGTACTTC. It specifies CAISEGGSVRETQYF.

This clonotype was seen a single time. The junction departs from the called germline gene at one end, perhaps through a read error. The V and J genes are TRBV5-5 and TRBJ2-1, with 10 bases that match TRBD2. Germline loops: CDR1 SGHKS, CDR2 YYEKEE (reference sequence). The CDR3 spans 15 residues. CDR3 protein: CASSRTSGTYNERFF. The CDR3, as DNA: TGTGCCAGCAGCAGAACTAGCGGGACCTACAATGAGCGGTTCTTC. Supplemented by reference TRBV5-5 and TRBJ2-1, the full variable domain reads DAGVTQSPTHLIKTRGQQVTLRCSPISGHKSVSWYQQVLGQGPQFIFQYYEKEERGRGNFPDRFSARQFPNYSSELNVNALLLGDSALYLCASSRTSGTYNERFFGPGTRLTVL.

This clonotype was seen repeatedly, ten times or more. The rearrangement joins TRBV12-3 or TRBV12-4 to TRBJ2-1, with D possibly matching TRBD1 (6 bases). V was trimmed by 6 bases and J by 7 bases, leaving 13 bases between them. The CDR3 contains 13 residues. DNA for the CDR3: TGTGCCAGCAGGCCACAGGGTGCGAATGAGCAGTTCTTC. This translates into CASRPQGANEQFF.

The chain joins TRBV27 to TRBJ1-1; unclear D gene. The CDR3 is made up of 15 amino acids. CDR1 MNHEY and CDR2 SMNVEV come from the germline V gene (reference sequence). V was pared by 3 bases and J by 0 bases, with 11 bases between. The CDR3 bases are TGTGCCAGCAGTTTGGGGAAAACCCTGAACACTGAAGCTTTCTTT. Its protein is CASSLGKTLNTEAFF.

This clonotype was seen many times. The V call is TRBV30, the J call TRBJ1-1, with a possible D match to TRBD1 (5 bases). Trimming removed 0 bases from V and 7 bases from J, with 9 bases in between. CDR1 GTSNPN and CDR2 SVGIG come from the germline V gene (reference sequence). The length of the CDR3 is 12 residues. As DNA, the CDR3 is TGTGCCTGGAGTGTTTCTGGGGGTGAAGCTTTCTTT. Translating gives CAWSVSGGEAFF.

This chain links TRBV7-2 with TRBJ2-2; D gene uncertain. The V gene lost 2 bases and the J gene lost 0 bases, with 10 bases spanning the gap. Looked up from germline, CDR1 is SGHTA and CDR2 is FQGNSA. CDR3 length: 16 residues. The CDR3 is CASSLRSYSNTGELFF. The CDR3 DNA reads TGTGCCAGCAGCTTAAGGAGCTATTCGAACACCGGGGAGCTGTTTTTT.